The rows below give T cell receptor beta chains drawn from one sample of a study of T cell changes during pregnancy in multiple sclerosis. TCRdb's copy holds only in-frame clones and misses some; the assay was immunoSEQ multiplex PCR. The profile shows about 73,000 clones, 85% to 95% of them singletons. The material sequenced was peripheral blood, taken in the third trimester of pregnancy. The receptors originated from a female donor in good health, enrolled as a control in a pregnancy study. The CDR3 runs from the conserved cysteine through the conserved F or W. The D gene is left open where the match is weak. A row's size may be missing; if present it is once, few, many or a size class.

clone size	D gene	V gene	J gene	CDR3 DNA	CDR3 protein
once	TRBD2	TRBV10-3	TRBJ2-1	TGTGCCATCAGTCTAGCGGGAGACAATGAGCAGTTCTTC	CAISLAGDNEQFF
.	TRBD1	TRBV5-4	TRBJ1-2	TGTGCCAGCAGCCGGACAGGGAACTATGGCTACACCTTC	CASSRTGNYGYTF
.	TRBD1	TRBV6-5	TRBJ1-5	TGTGCCAGCAGCTCGGGACAGGGCTTAGGCCAGCCCCAGCATTTT	CASSSGQGLGQPQHF
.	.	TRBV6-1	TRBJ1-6	TGTGCCAGCAGCCTAAGGACAGCTAATTCACCCCTCCACTTT	CASSLRTANSPLHF
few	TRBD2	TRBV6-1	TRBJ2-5	TGTGCCAGCAGTAAACTAGCGGGGTCACAAGAGACCCAGTACTTC	CASSKLAGSQETQYF
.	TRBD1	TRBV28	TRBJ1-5	TGTGCCAGCAGTGGACAGGGAGGGCATCAGCCCCAGCATTTT	CASSGQGGHQPQHF
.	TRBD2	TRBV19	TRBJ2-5	TGTGCCAGTAGTAGGCTAGCGGGCCTCGAGACCCAGTACTTC	CASSRLAGLETQYF
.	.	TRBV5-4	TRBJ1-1	TGTGCCAGCAGCTTCGACAGTGAAGCTTTCTTT	CASSFDSEAFF
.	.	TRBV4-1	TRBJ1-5	TGCGCCAGCAGCCAAGCAGGGTTGAGCAATCAGCCCCAGCATTTT	CASSQAGLSNQPQHF
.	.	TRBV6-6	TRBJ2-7	TGTGCCAGCAGACAGGGCAGCTCCTACGAGCAGTACTTC	CASRQGSSYEQYF
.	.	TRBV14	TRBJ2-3	TGTGCCAGCAGCGCTACTAGACCAGATACGCAGTATTTT	CASSATRPDTQYF
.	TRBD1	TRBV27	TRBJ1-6	TGTGCCAGCAGTTTATTCATAGGGGTCGGACAGGGAAACTCACCCCTCCACTTT	CASSLFIGVGQGNSPLHF